This T cell receptor (beta chain) was documented in a study of T cell responses to AZD1222 COVID-19 vaccine (TCRdb year 2021). Regarding the study in general: AZD1222 recipients given second doses at about 4 weeks or at about 12 weeks were pooled, since spike-specific TCR depth and breadth were not found to differ between the two schedules. Trial participants were enrolled into age subgroups of 18-55, 56-69 and 70-plus years, which contained about 150, 28 and 57 TCR-sequenced participants, respectively. TCR sequencing was performed for more than 230 trial participants, of whom around 200 were given two doses of AZD1222 and around 25 were given two doses of MenACWY control vaccine.

A remark on this clone: Its antigen target is currently unknown. Base qualities were left out, and no much larger clone turns up one base away.

The CDR3 regions of human TCRbeta chains were analyzed by immunosequencing. As for the authors' bioinformatics: Repertoire TCRs were matched against a reference library of SARS-CoV-2-specific TCRs generated with the MIRA antigen-specificity platform. Breadth was defined as the fraction of unique TCRs that were SARS-CoV-2-associated. Depth was defined as the fraction of total T cells that were SARS-CoV-2-associated. Using the MIRA data, each spike-specific TCR was mapped to the spike region that the TCR reacts to and placed in a CD4 or CD8 class. Log10-transformed breadth and depth values were compared by one-way ANOVA with Sidak's multiple comparisons tests. The source is immuneACCESS, and TCRdb retained only in-frame sequences with V and J called. Part of the clones is not carried over; for the studies checked, unresolved V genes explain less than half of this, and the remainder is unexplained. D and trimming were read from the DNA, whereas the V and J calls and clone size are those reported in that table. Counted in this sample were 150,000 to 200,000 clones; around 93% of them appeared once. Approximately 2% of the sample comes from the top ten.

The label giving this sample's time point can be read as: baseline before first vaccination. Samples from vaccinated people were obtained from the UK trials COV001 and COV002, which included a single-blind randomized controlled phase 2/3 trial of AZD1222 (ChAdOx1 nCoV-19) in healthy adults. For TCRbeta chain sequencing, PBMC samples from trial participants were taken at day 0 and at day 28 after the second dose. General study outcomes and caveats: Nearly half of unique spike-specific TCRs reportedly recognized epitopes outside regions mutated in the B.1.351 and B.1.1.7 variants. After two AZD1222 doses, both the breadth and the depth of spike-specific TCRs were significantly higher than at day 0 and than in MenACWY recipients. Participants were mostly white British, with more females than males. The authors suggested clonal diversity may have been underestimated. Because no samples from the day 14 peak response were available, repertoires could be characterized only after the peak T cell response. Conclusions about previously exposed vaccinees are limited because only five or six AZD1222 recipients were SARS-CoV-2 seropositive at baseline. Vaccine-associated CD4 TCRs spanned the whole spike protein, with dominant responses in regions 160-218 and 743-854. The 56-69-year group was small, and its depth increase did not reach significance, likely because of low power.

From its cysteine to its phenylalanine, the CDR3 spans 15 amino acids. Just the 45-base CDR3 DNA is kept, in frame starting at base 1. The germline V gene yields MNHEY for CDR1 and SVGAGI for CDR2. The junction shows trimming of 5 bases on V and 5 bases on J, and the gene matches do not reach 11 bases of it. The specimen comprised peripheral blood, sampled on day 0 of AZD1222 vaccination. The rearranged segments are TRBV6-5 and TRBJ1-1; 7 of the junction bases match TRBD1. The TCR sequence derives from an adult in good health. Here is the DNA: TGTGCCAGCAGTCAGGACAGGTTTTCCGGGACTGAAGCTTTCTTT. Translated, this is CASSQDRFSGTEAFF.